This passage covers 24 T cell receptor beta chains from one sample sequenced in a study of molecular identifiers for immune sequencing clone quantification. One entry per CDR3 protein, called by TCRdb with MiXCR from the PCR reads. Among over 300,000 distinct CDR3 sequences, 24% were seen once, and the ten largest hold around 0.76%. Sequenced material: naive CD8+ T cells from blood, with Jurkat cell RNA spiked in. Subset in this sample: FACS-sorted CD8+CD4-CCR7+CD45RA+ naive T cells. The receptors shown here come from a human donor in good health. Some libraries in this study had Jurkat cell RNA spiked in.

The count of this clonotype is one. Being one base from a much bigger clone, this may be a read error. The V and J genes are TRBV4-1 and TRBJ1-1, with a weak D call TRBD1 (6 bases). The V and J ends lost 4 bases and 7 bases respectively, with 13 bases between them. This CDR3 contains 13 residues. Germline V gene data show CDR1 as MGHRA and CDR2 as YSYEKL. The CDR3 DNA follows: TGCGCCAGCAGCCGGTCAGGGGCCGTTGAAGCTTTCTTT. The encoded protein is CASSRSGAVEAFF.

The J gene is TRBJ2-2, the V gene TRBV7-9; TRBD1 is a possible D gene (6 bases). Germline assignment: CDR1 SEHNR and CDR2 FQNEAQ (reference sequence). This CDR3 has 14 amino acids. Trimming left V 10 bases short and J 5 bases short, with 17 bases between. DNA for the CDR3: TGTGCCACAGGGGCACAGGGAGAGACCGGGGAGCTGTTTTTT. It yields the protein CATGAQGETGELFF.

Only a few counts were recorded for this clonotype. This chain uses TRBV3-1 with TRBJ1-2; maybe TRBD1 (5 bases). Germline lookup yields CDR1 LGHDT and CDR2 YNNKEL (reference sequence). V was cut by 7 bases and J by 3 bases, with 15 bases left in between. This CDR3 is built from 14 residues. The CDR3 coding sequence is TGTGCCAGCACCCCCTTTCCGGGGGACTATGGCTACACCTTC. As protein: CASTPFPGDYGYTF.

The J gene is TRBJ2-2, the V gene TRBV7-9; 7 bases align to TRBD1. With V trimmed by 5 bases and J by 4 bases, 13 bases remained unmatched. Germline CDR1 is SEHNR and CDR2 is FQNEAQ (reference sequence). The CDR3 has 17 residues. As DNA, the CDR3 is TGTGCCAGCAGCCTCGGACAGGTTGACCAACGCACCGGGGAGCTGTTTTTT. Translated: CASSLGQVDQRTGELFF.

V gene TRBV6-5 combines with J gene TRBJ2-7, with D perhaps TRBD2 (5 bases). Trimming removed 2 bases from V and 6 bases from J, with 14 bases in between. The CDR3 contains 14 residues. Germline V CDR1 and CDR2: MNHEY, SVGAGI. This chain's CDR3 is CASSYTEVDSEQYF. The DNA for the CDR3 is TGTGCCAGCAGTTACACCGAAGTGGACTCCGAGCAGTACTTC.

The CDR3 here is CASSLLAPRRTGELFF. CDR3 in DNA: TGTGCCAGCAGTTTATTGGCTCCCCGAAGGACCGGGGAGCTGTTTTTT. V gene TRBV12-3 or TRBV12-4 combines with J gene TRBJ2-2; D unresolved. The length of the CDR3 is 16 residues. Trimming removed 2 bases from V and 5 bases from J, with 15 bases in between.

Turning to this clonotype: Since a much larger clone is just one base distant, this may be a read error. V is TRBV29-1 and J is TRBJ1-1; a weak D match, TRBD1 (6 bases). V lost 3 bases, J lost 1 base, and 18 bases lay in between. This CDR3 is 16 amino acids long. Germline V gene data show CDR1 as SQVTM and CDR2 as ANQGSEA. CDR3 amino acids: CSVEMYRESTNTEAFF. CDR3 in DNA: TGCAGCGTTGAGATGTACAGGGAAAGCACGAACACTGAAGCTTTCTTT.

This clonotype was detected ten times or more. This chain links TRBV4-2 with TRBJ2-3, with D possibly TRBD1 on 5 matching bases. There are 13 residues in the CDR3. V was pared by 0 bases and J by 5 bases, with 6 bases between. Germline V gene lookup returns CDR1 LGHNA and CDR2 YNFKEQ. Here the CDR3 reads CASSQDQGDTQYF. The CDR3 nucleotides are TGTGCCAGCAGCCAAGATCAGGGAGATACGCAGTATTTT.

The chain joins TRBV12-3 or TRBV12-4 to TRBJ2-3; 9 bases are shared with TRBD2. The CDR3 loop spans 16 amino acids. Trimming removed 2 bases from V and 0 bases from J; junction bases left unmatched: 3. The CDR3 nucleotides are TGTGCCAGCAGTTTAAGGCTAGCGGGGAGCACAGATACGCAGTATTTT. Protein sequence: CASSLRLAGSTDTQYF.

As concerns this clonotype: An end of the junction differs from the germline gene, which may be a read error. The CDR3 protein is CASSADTPYEQHF. CDR3 bases: TGTGCCAGCAGCGCGGACACACCCTACGAGCAGCACTTC. V is TRBV9 and J is TRBJ2-7; D is possibly TRBD1 (5 bases). Germline V gene data show CDR1 as SGDLS and CDR2 as YYNGEE. The CDR3 runs to 13 residues.

Of note for this clonotype: This likely comes from a read error, as the CDR3 has no conserved phenylalanine or tryptophan at its end. This chain joins TRBV7-9 and TRBJ1-3; D is undetermined. The V and J ends lost 4 bases and 0 bases respectively, with 10 bases between them. Germline assignment: CDR1 SEHNR and CDR2 FQNEAQ (reference sequence). CDR3 length: 15 residues. The CDR3 region has the DNA TGTGCCAGCAGCTCAGGACGGATCTCTGGAAACACCATATATTCT. This encodes CASSSGRISGNTIYS.

This clonotype was counted many times. This rearrangement joins TRBV4-1 to TRBJ1-5, with a possible D match to TRBD1 (6 bases). The CDR3 is 16 amino acids. The V gene's germline CDR1 is MGHRA and CDR2 YSYEKL. With 1 base removed from V and 3 bases from J, the gap between germline ends came to 13 bases. CDR3 in DNA: TGCGCCAGCAGCCAAGGAGACAGGCCCCTCAATCAGCCCCAGCATTTT. This encodes CASSQGDRPLNQPQHF.

This clonotype was counted ten times or more. J is TRBJ2-7 and V is TRBV20-1; maybe TRBD2 (6 bases). This CDR3 region has 13 residues. Germline V gene sequence: CDR1 DFQATT, CDR2 SNEGSKA (reference sequence). CDR3 DNA: TGCAGCCCTAGAGGACTACCGAACTACGAGCAGTACTTC. Its translation is CSPRGLPNYEQYF.

In this sample, this clonotype turned up many times. The V and J genes are TRBV5-1 and TRBJ2-7; 7 nucleotides agree with TRBD1. Germline trimming cut 5 bases from V and 5 bases from J; bases unmatched to any gene: 7. The CDR3 is 13 residues long. Germline values: CDR1 SGHRS, CDR2 YFSETQ. CDR3 region: CASSKGAENEQYF. For the CDR3, the DNA is TGCGCCAGCAGTAAGGGGGCGGAGAACGAGCAGTACTTC.

With respect to this clonotype: This may be a read error: a much more frequent sequence differs by one nucleotide. The chain recombines TRBV7-9 with TRBJ2-5, with D perhaps TRBD1 (6 bases). In germline, CDR1 is SEHNR, CDR2 FQNEAQ (reference sequence). This CDR3 region has 14 residues. The V and J ends lost 1 base and 3 bases respectively, with 9 bases between them. The CDR3 spells CASSLGAGEETQYF. The DNA for the CDR3 is TGTGCCAGCAGCTTAGGGGCAGGGGAAGAGACCCAGTACTTC.

In this sample, this clonotype turned up many times. The chain recombines TRBV4-3 with TRBJ1-1; D call uncertain. This CDR3 spans 14 amino acids. Germline CDR1 reads LGHNA; CDR2 reads YSLEER. V was clipped by 0 bases and J by 6 bases, with 11 bases between them. CDR3 loop: CASSQDFPGSEAFF. The CDR3 region has the DNA TGCGCCAGCAGCCAAGATTTCCCGGGCTCTGAAGCTTTCTTT.

This chain uses TRBV24-1 with TRBJ1-1; no reliable D call. V lost 5 bases and J 3 bases, leaving 9 bases between the germline ends. The germline CDR1 and CDR2 sequences are KGHDR and SFDVKD. The length of the CDR3 is 13 residues. CDR3 DNA: TGTGCCACCAGTGTGAGCTTTGACACTGAAGCTTTCTTT. This sequence encodes CATSVSFDTEAFF.

The rearrangement joins TRBV13 to TRBJ1-5, with a tentative D call TRBD1 (5 bases). The germline gives CDR1 PRHDT, CDR2 FYEKMQ (reference sequence). The CDR3 is 12 residues long. The V end lost 1 base, the J end lost 9 bases, and 7 bases lay between the germline ends. DNA of the CDR3: TGTGCCAGCAGCTTAGAGGGGAGGCCCCAGCATTTT. Amino acid sequence: CASSLEGRPQHF.

This clonotype was picked up a small number of times. The genes are TRBV5-4 and TRBJ2-5, with TRBD1 as a possible D gene (5 bases). CDR1 is SGHNT and CDR2 is YYREEE in the germline V gene (reference sequence). This CDR3 spans 15 amino acids. V was shortened by 5 bases and J by 0 bases, with 14 bases between the two germline ends. The CDR3 loop reads CASREWTSYQETQYF. Written as DNA, the CDR3 is TGTGCCAGCAGAGAGTGGACAAGCTACCAAGAGACCCAGTACTTC.

This clonotype was observed a single time. The CDR3 DNA reads as TGTGCCAGCAGCGACCTGAGCGGGCCTAAAGGGACCCAGTACTTC. As protein: CASSDLSGPKGTQYF. The genes are TRBV7-6 and TRBJ2-5; D may be TRBD2 (6 bases). V dropped 5 bases and J dropped 7 bases, with 20 bases sitting between them. This CDR3 region has 15 residues. Germline values: CDR1 SGHVS, CDR2 FNYEAQ.

This clonotype has a handful of counts. The chain links TRBV7-9 to TRBJ1-2; D is ambiguous. This CDR3 spans 14 amino acids. V was trimmed by 3 bases and J by 8 bases, leaving 16 bases between them. In germline, CDR1 is SEHNR, CDR2 FQNEAQ (reference sequence). The CDR3 reads CASSFGGSQDGYTF. The CDR3 DNA sequence: TGTGCCAGCAGCTTTGGCGGGAGCCAAGACGGCTACACCTTC.

This clonotype was seen only a few times. V usage is TRBV20-1 and J usage is TRBJ2-2; the match to TRBD2 covers 8 bases. V shed 0 bases, J shed 2 bases, and the junction held 5 bases outside the gene matches. The germline gives CDR1 DFQATT, CDR2 SNEGSKA (reference sequence). The CDR3 consists of 16 residues. The CDR3 nucleotides read TGCAGTGCTAGAGATCTACTAGCGGACAACACCGGGGAGCTGTTTTTT. The encoded protein is CSARDLLADNTGELFF.

This clonotype was observed a handful of times. This sequence joins TRBV28 and TRBJ1-6, with D tentatively TRBD1 (6 bases). The V gene's germline CDR1 is MDHEN and CDR2 SYDVKM. V lost 3 bases, J lost 4 bases, and 7 bases lay in between. CDR3 length: 14 amino acids. This chain's CDR3 is CASSFQGYNSPLHF. DNA for the CDR3: TGTGCCAGCAGTTTCCAGGGGTATAATTCACCCCTCCACTTT.

The table lists this clonotype with a few counts. The chain uses TRBV2 and TRBJ2-2; 11 nucleotides line up with TRBD2. V shed 6 bases, J shed 1 base, and the junction held 1 base outside the gene matches. The CDR3 totals 15 residues. Germline V gene lookup returns CDR1 SNHLY and CDR2 FYNNEI. As DNA, the CDR3 is TGTGCCAGCAGGACTAGCGGGGAGAACACCGGGGAGCTGTTTTTT. It codes for CASRTSGENTGELFF.